The next 28 T cell receptor beta chains were all read from a single sample in a study of blood T cell repertoires in COVID-19. Sequencing used immunoSEQ multiplex PCR; TCRdb keeps in-frame clones, though not all of them. The table shows around 100,000 clones, with approximately 62% occurring only once. Sequenced material: peripheral blood. All receptors come from an elderly man with acute or convalescent COVID-19.

The chain uses TRBV5-1 and TRBJ1-1; unclear D gene. V shed 4 bases and J shed 3 bases, with 13 bases lying between them. There are 14 residues in the CDR3. CDR1 and CDR2 from the germline V gene are SGHRS and YFSETQ. The CDR3 coding sequence is TGCGCCAGCAGCAACCGGGAGTATGACACTGAAGCTTTCTTT. Its translation: CASSNREYDTEAFF.

This chain joins TRBV6-2 or TRBV6-3 and TRBJ2-5; D may be TRBD1 (5 bases). This CDR3 spans 15 amino acids. Germline CDR1 is MNHEY and CDR2 is SVGEGT. Trimming stripped 3 bases from V and 3 bases from J, with 14 bases between. CDR3 sequence (DNA): TGTGCCAGCAGTTATTACGTACAGGCGAAAGAGACCCAGTACTTC. This sequence encodes CASSYYVQAKETQYF.

This clone occurred a few times. The CDR3 reads CASSLGRAGHEQYF. CDR3 coding DNA: TGTGCCAGCAGCTTAGGGAGGGCCGGTCACGAGCAGTACTTC. This chain joins TRBV7-8 and TRBJ2-7; maybe TRBD2 (6 bases). Germline CDR1 SGHVS, CDR2 FQNEAQ. Trimming took 1 base from V and 5 from J, leaving 12 bases between them. CDR3 length equals 14 residues.

The chain couples TRBV19 to TRBJ2-7, with 7 bases fitting TRBD1. CDR1 and CDR2 from the germline V gene are LNHDA and SQIVND (reference sequence). This CDR3 comprises 14 residues. The V and J ends lost 9 bases and 6 bases, in that order; junction bases with no gene match: 14. The CDR3 region is CASKGDSWSREQYF. The CDR3 DNA follows: TGTGCCAGCAAGGGGGACAGTTGGAGCCGCGAGCAGTACTTC.

This chain links TRBV5-5 with TRBJ2-7; D is possibly TRBD2 (6 bases). The germline V and J ends were trimmed by 0 bases and 7 bases, with 14 bases remaining between them. Germline assignment: CDR1 SGHKS and CDR2 YYEKEE (reference sequence). The CDR3 loop spans 14 amino acids. The CDR3 DNA is TGTGCCAGCAGCTTGGCTTCGGGAGTGCGGGAGCAGTACTTC. Translation gives CASSLASGVREQYF.

This chain uses TRBV12-3 or TRBV12-4 with TRBJ1-2, with D tentatively TRBD1 (5 bases). V lost 3 bases, J lost 14 bases, and 13 bases lay in between. The CDR3 consists of 11 residues. The CDR3 coding sequence is TGTGCCAGCAGTTTTCAGGGTTGGACAACCTTC. Amino acid sequence: CASSFQGWTTF.

This chain connects TRBV6-6 to TRBJ2-7; 9 bases map to TRBD1. This CDR3 contains 12 residues. J lost 6 bases, V lost 6 bases, and 3 bases had no gene match. Germline loops: CDR1 MNHNY, CDR2 SVGAGI (reference sequence). The CDR3 spells CASRQGAPEQYF. For the CDR3, the DNA is TGTGCCAGCAGACAGGGGGCCCCCGAGCAGTACTTC.

This clone has just a few counts. The J gene is TRBJ2-1, the V gene TRBV29-1, with 10 positions matching TRBD1. The CDR3 contains 14 residues. V trimming: 6 bases; J trimming: 8 bases; junction bases outside the gene matches: 10. Germline V lookup: CDR1 SQVTM, CDR2 ANQGSEA. CDR3 region: CSVTPGQGSDEQFF. The CDR3 DNA reads as TGCAGCGTCACCCCGGGACAGGGGTCCGATGAGCAGTTCTTC.

The chain joins TRBV6-2 or TRBV6-3 to TRBJ2-3, with D possibly being TRBD2 (6 bases). V dropped 2 bases and J dropped 3 bases, with 12 bases sitting between them. Germline CDR1 MNHEY, CDR2 SVGEGT. This CDR3 is 15 amino acids long. DNA for the CDR3: TGTGCCAGCAGTTACCCGCGGGGTTTGACAGATACGCAGTATTTT. Translation gives CASSYPRGLTDTQYF.

The genes are TRBV25-1 and TRBJ2-7, with TRBD1 matching 7 bases. CDR1 and CDR2 (germline): MGHDK, SYGVNS. V shed 4 bases, J shed 1 base, and the junction held 1 base outside the gene matches. The CDR3 consists of 13 residues. The CDR3 nucleotides are TGTGCCAGCAGTGGGGACAGATCCTACGAGCAGTACTTC. Translating it yields CASSGDRSYEQYF.

The rearrangement uses TRBV5-6 and TRBJ2-1; 9 positions agree with TRBD2. V was pared by 0 bases and J by 12 bases, with 10 bases of the junction left unmatched. The CDR3 has 15 residues. CDR1 is SGHDT, CDR2 YYEEEE, per germline. The chain's CDR3 is CASSLGASGKRGQFF. CDR3 DNA sequence: TGTGCCAGCAGCTTGGGGGCTAGCGGGAAGAGAGGGCAGTTCTTC.

This chain connects TRBV18 to TRBJ1-6, with D perhaps TRBD1 (5 bases). Trimming took off 5 bases at V and 5 bases at J, with 13 bases between the two ends. The CDR3 contains 15 residues. Germline values: CDR1 KGHSH, CDR2 LQKENI. The CDR3 DNA sequence: TGTGCCAGCTCAAGGGGTTTGGCGGATAATTCACCCCTCCACTTT. Translated, it gives CASSRGLADNSPLHF.

This clone has only one observation. This chain links TRBV19 with TRBJ2-1; TRBD1 is a possible D gene (5 bases). The CDR3 spans 15 residues. Per germline, CDR1 LNHDA and CDR2 SQIVND (reference sequence). Between the trimmed V and J ends, which lost 1 base and 0 bases, there was a span of 7 bases. The CDR3 protein is CASSIAQGSYNEQFF. For the CDR3, the DNA is TGTGCCAGTAGTATAGCGCAGGGCTCCTACAATGAGCAGTTCTTC.

CDR3 nucleotides: TGTGCCAGCAGCCAAGATAACAGGAACACTGAAGCTTTCTTT. It yields the protein CASSQDNRNTEAFF. V gene TRBV3-1 (or the pseudogene TRBV3-2) combines with J gene TRBJ1-1; D is unclear. The CDR3 length is 14 residues. V was clipped by 0 bases and J by 1 base, with 6 bases between them. Germline V lookup: CDR1 LGHDT, CDR2 YNNKEL (reference sequence).

The chain carries TRBV7-9 and TRBJ2-7; D is possibly TRBD1 (5 bases). Germline loops: CDR1 SEHNR, CDR2 FQNEAQ (reference sequence). The CDR3 is made up of 12 amino acids. Trimming shortened V by 5 bases and J by 6 bases, and 11 bases separated the two germline ends. The CDR3, as DNA: TGTGCCAGCAGCCAGACAGAGGTCGAGCAGTACTTC. As protein: CASSQTEVEQYF.

This clone was observed a single time. The V and J genes are TRBV15 and TRBJ1-4, with 7 bases fitting TRBD1. The V gene's germline CDR1 is LNHNV and CDR2 YYDKDF (reference sequence). V lost 6 bases, J lost 15 bases, and 10 bases stayed unmatched. CDR3 length: 12 amino acids. CDR3 protein: CATSETRDSLFF. The DNA for the CDR3 is TGTGCCACCAGTGAAACCCGGGACAGTTTGTTTTTT.

The rearrangement uses TRBV7-2 and TRBJ1-1; maybe TRBD1 (5 bases). The CDR3 has 14 residues. Per the germline V gene, CDR1 is SGHTA and CDR2 is FQGNSA. V lost 0 bases, J lost 5 bases, and 10 bases lay in between. CDR3 nucleotide sequence: TGTGCCAGCAGCTTAGCCCAGGGAGGGACTGAAGCTTTCTTT. Amino acid sequence: CASSLAQGGTEAFF. Variable domain in full (rest from reference TRBV7-2 and TRBJ1-1): GAGVSQSPSNKVTEKGKDVELRCDPISGHTALYWYRQSLGQGLEFLIYFQGNSAPDKSGLPSDRFSAERTGGSVSTLTIQRTQQEDSAVYLCASSLAQGGTEAFFGQGTRLTVV.

This chain links TRBV11-2 with TRBJ2-1; D is uncertain. CDR1 SGHAT and CDR2 FQNNGV come from the germline V gene. The CDR3 loop spans 14 amino acids. The V gene lost 2 bases and the J gene lost 0 bases, with 5 bases spanning the gap. The CDR3, as DNA: TGTGCCAGCAGCTTACTTAGCTCCTACAATGAGCAGTTCTTC. It specifies CASSLLSSYNEQFF.

This clone was picked up a small number of times. CDR3 nucleotides: TGTGCCAGCAGCCAGCGAGGCACAGATACGCAGTATTTT. It yields the protein CASSQRGTDTQYF. This chain connects TRBV3-1 (or the pseudogene TRBV3-2) to TRBJ2-3; no clear D gene. The germline V gene encodes CDR1 LGHDT and CDR2 YNNKEL (reference sequence). CDR3 length: 13 residues. V was trimmed by 3 bases and J by 1 base, leaving 5 bases between them.

There are a few counts of this clone. This chain connects TRBV27 to TRBJ2-1, with 8 bases aligning to TRBD1. Germline V CDR1 and CDR2: MNHEY, SMNVEV (reference sequence). Unmatched junction bases numbered 7, after V lost 5 bases and J lost 4 bases. CDR3 size: 15 residues. Here the CDR3 reads CASSRQGNNYNEQFF. The CDR3 DNA reads as TGTGCCAGCAGTCGACAGGGGAATAATTACAATGAGCAGTTCTTC.

The chain has TRBV9 and TRBJ2-1; D is perhaps TRBD1 (6 bases). This CDR3 is 16 amino acids long. V was pared by 2 bases and J by 3 bases, with 15 bases between. Germline loops: CDR1 SGDLS, CDR2 YYNGEE. The CDR3 DNA follows: TGTGCCAGCAGCGTGGAGGCCCTAGGGGGCTACAATGAGCAGTTCTTC. This sequence encodes CASSVEALGGYNEQFF.

The chain employs TRBV3-1 (or the pseudogene TRBV3-2) and TRBJ2-3; D uncertain. CDR3 length equals 16 residues. Trimming left V 1 base short and J 1 base short, with 12 bases between. Per the germline V gene, CDR1 is LGHDT and CDR2 is YNNKEL (reference sequence). The CDR3 DNA reads TGTGCCAGCAGCCAAGGGTGGGCCTCTGGCACAGATACGCAGTATTTT. This codes for CASSQGWASGTDTQYF.

The chain combines TRBV5-1 with TRBJ2-7; weak D call: TRBD2 (5 bases). The CDR3 covers 14 residues. V was cut by 0 bases and J by 7 bases, with 14 bases left in between. Germline V gene sequence: CDR1 SGHRS, CDR2 YFSETQ. CDR3 DNA: TGCGCCAGCAGCTTGGAAGGGTCCCCGGGGGAGCAGTACTTC. Amino acid sequence: CASSLEGSPGEQYF.

The chain carries TRBV5-4 and TRBJ2-1, with 8 bases aligning to TRBD1. The CDR3 is made up of 15 amino acids. Germline values: CDR1 SGHNT, CDR2 YYREEE (reference sequence). V dropped 3 bases and J dropped 6; count of bases not matched to a gene: 8. The CDR3 reads CASSSPGQEANEQFF. In DNA form, the CDR3 reads TGTGCCAGCAGCTCCCCGGGACAGGAGGCCAATGAGCAGTTCTTC.

The rearrangement links TRBV6-6 to TRBJ2-2; 10 nucleotides match TRBD1. Unmatched junction bases numbered 4, after V lost 6 bases and J lost 3 bases. The CDR3 spans 15 residues. CDR1 and CDR2 (germline): MNHNY, SVGAGI (reference sequence). The CDR3 DNA sequence: TGTGCCAGCAGACGCGGGACAGGGGACACCGGGGAGCTGTTTTTT. Translated, it gives CASRRGTGDTGELFF.

The J gene is TRBJ1-1, the V gene TRBV29-1; D is possibly TRBD1 (5 bases). Germline CDR1 and CDR2: SQVTM and ANQGSEA. This CDR3 is 11 amino acids long. The CDR3 sequence: CSGGGEWLAFF. The CDR3 bases are TGCAGTGGCGGAGGGGAGTGGTTGGCTTTCTTT.

V is TRBV28 and J is TRBJ2-1, with TRBD1 as a possible D gene (7 bases). Trimming left V 3 bases short and J 4 bases short, with 13 bases between. The CDR3 contains 15 residues. Per the germline V gene, CDR1 is MDHEN and CDR2 is SYDVKM. For the CDR3, the DNA is TGTGCCAGCAGTTTCAGGGGGGTCTGGTACAATGAGCAGTTCTTC. Translating it yields CASSFRGVWYNEQFF.

This clone came up a few times. This chain uses TRBV18 with TRBJ1-2; TRBD1 aligns across 8 bases. The CDR3 length is 13 residues. Germline assignment: CDR1 KGHSH and CDR2 LQKENI. V shed 3 bases, J shed 4 bases, and the junction held 1 base outside the gene matches. The CDR3 reads CASSPGQGYGYTF. The CDR3 nucleotides read TGTGCCAGCTCACCCGGACAGGGCTATGGCTACACCTTC.